Below are 3 T cell receptor beta chains sequenced from a single sample in a study of lymphopenia after photon versus proton radiotherapy. Libraries were prepared by immunoSEQ multiplex PCR; TCRdb keeps only in-frame clonotypes and omits some of them. The sample carries about 12,000 clones, 70% to 90% recorded once. Sample: peripheral blood, taken from a patient treated with proton-based radiotherapy. Receptors originate from a man between 60 and 75 years old with pancreatic cancer.

The J gene is TRBJ1-2, the V gene TRBV29-1; 7 positions match TRBD1. The V gene end was trimmed by 7 bases and the J gene end by 8 bases; junction bases not matched to a gene: 7. This CDR3 region has 11 residues. Per the germline V gene, CDR1 is SQVTM and CDR2 is ANQGSEA. This chain's CDR3 is CSDRGKGGYTF. Here the CDR3 DNA reads TGCAGCGACAGGGGTAAAGGGGGCTACACCTTC.

The V gene is TRBV7-9, the J gene TRBJ2-2; 8 nucleotides line up with TRBD2. Germline V gene sequence: CDR1 SEHNR, CDR2 FQNEAQ (reference sequence). CDR3 length: 14 residues. V lost 6 bases and J lost 9; bases outside the gene matches: 9. The CDR3, as DNA: TGTGCCAGCAGACTCAGCGGGAGCTTTCGGGAGCTGTTTTTT. Residues: CASRLSGSFRELFF. Combining the CDR3 with reference TRBV7-9 and TRBJ2-2 gives the whole variable domain DTGVSQNPRHKITKRGQNVTFRCDPISEHNRLYWYRQTLGQGPEFLTYFQNEAQLEKSRLLSDRFSAERPKGSFSTLEIQRTEQGDSAMYLCASRLSGSFRELFFGEGSRLTVL.

The chain couples TRBV19 to TRBJ1-1; D gene ambiguous. The CDR3 is 15 residues long. Germline assignment: CDR1 LNHDA and CDR2 SQIVND (reference sequence). Trimming pared 2 bases from V and 1 base from J, leaving 11 bases between. CDR3 loop: CASSILGRANTEAFF. DNA for the CDR3: TGTGCCAGTAGTATATTAGGTCGGGCGAACACTGAAGCTTTCTTT.